These 6 T cell receptor beta chains were sequenced from one sample in a study of beta chain features in type 1 diabetes. General study points: In all four CD4+ subsets, TCRB CDR3 length was significantly, moderately reduced in type 1 diabetes.

The antigens for these receptors are not known. Expressed TCRB transcripts were sequenced after all isolated RNA was converted to cDNA. Sequencing used immunoSEQ multiplex PCR; TCRdb keeps in-frame clones, though not all of them. The table lists some 160,000 clones, roughly 8% of them singletons, with 0.45% to 0.55% in the top ten. The sequenced material came from central memory CD4+ T cells from blood. These receptor sequences come from a woman aged 18-35 years with type 1 diabetes.

There are a few counts of this clone. The V gene is TRBV4-3, the J gene TRBJ2-4, with D uncertain. This CDR3 has 19 residues. From germline, CDR1 is LGHNA and CDR2 YSLEER. Trimming removed 0 bases from V and 0 bases from J, with 18 bases in between. The DNA of the CDR3 is TGCGCCAGCAGCCAAGATCTCCCTTCCGGGTCTCTAGCCAAAAACATTCAGTACTTC. It is translated as CASSQDLPSGSLAKNIQYF.

This clone was counted a few times. This sequence joins TRBV11-2 and TRBJ1-2; 7 bases are shared with TRBD1. CDR3 length: 14 residues. Germline loops: CDR1 SGHAT, CDR2 FQNNGV. The V gene end was trimmed by 5 bases and the J gene end by 4 bases; junction bases not matched to a gene: 7. CDR3 in DNA: TGTGCCAGCAGCACCTCCGGGACAGTCTATGGCTACACCTTC. It encodes CASSTSGTVYGYTF.

In its sample, this clone was seen a few times. This chain links TRBV7-3 with TRBJ2-1, with D possibly being TRBD2 (6 bases). The CDR3 covers 15 residues. The germline V gene encodes CDR1 SGHTA and CDR2 FQGTGA. The V gene lost 2 bases and the J gene lost 5 bases, with 13 bases spanning the gap. The CDR3 is CASSLDSGRHNEQFF. The CDR3 bases are TGTGCCAGCAGCTTAGATAGCGGCCGACACAATGAGCAGTTCTTC. The entire variable domain, with the rest obtained from reference TRBV7-3 and TRBJ2-1, is as follows: GAGVSQTPSNKVTEKGKYVELRCDPISGHTALYWYRQSLGQGPEFLIYFQGTGAADDSGLPNDRFFAVRPEGSVSTLKIQRTERGDSAVYLCASSLDSGRHNEQFFGPGTRLTVL.

The sample holds a few counts of this clone. V gene TRBV4-1 combines with J gene TRBJ2-7; possibly TRBD2 for D (6 bases). The CDR3 loop spans 14 amino acids. Germline assignment: CDR1 MGHRA and CDR2 YSYEKL. The ends were cut back, 3 bases at V and 6 bases at J, with 15 bases in the middle. CDR3 nucleotide sequence: TGCGCCAGCAGCCATCCTTATCCCGGGGGCGAGCAGTACTTC. Translating it yields CASSHPYPGGEQYF.

CDR3 DNA sequence: TGTGCCAGCAGCTCCGAAGAGACCCAGTACTTC. This sequence encodes CASSSEETQYF. The J gene is TRBJ2-5, the V gene TRBV11-3; D is unclear. CDR3 length: 11 residues. CDR1 and CDR2 (germline): SGHNT, YENEEA. V was clipped by 4 bases and J by 3 bases, with 3 bases between them.

The sample holds a few counts of this clone. The chain has TRBV7-2 and TRBJ1-2; no definite D call. V lost 5 bases, J lost 3 bases, and 13 bases lay in between. The CDR3 sequence is 14 residues long. The germline V gene encodes CDR1 SGHTA and CDR2 FQGNSA. The CDR3: CASSPAYNDYGYTF. The CDR3 nucleotides read TGTGCCAGCAGCCCAGCGTATAACGACTATGGCTACACCTTC.